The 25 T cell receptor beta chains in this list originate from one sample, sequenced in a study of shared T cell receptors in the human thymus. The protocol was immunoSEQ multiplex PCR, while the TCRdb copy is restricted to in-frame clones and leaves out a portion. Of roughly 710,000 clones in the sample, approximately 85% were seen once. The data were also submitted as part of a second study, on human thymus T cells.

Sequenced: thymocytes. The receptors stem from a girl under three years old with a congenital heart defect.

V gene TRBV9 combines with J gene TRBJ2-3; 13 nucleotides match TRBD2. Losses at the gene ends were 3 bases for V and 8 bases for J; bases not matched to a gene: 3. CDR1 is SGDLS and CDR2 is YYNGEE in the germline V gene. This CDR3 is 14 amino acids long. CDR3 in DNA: TGTGCCAGCAGCGCCCGGACTAGCGGGGGTACGCAGTATTTT. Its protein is CASSARTSGGTQYF.

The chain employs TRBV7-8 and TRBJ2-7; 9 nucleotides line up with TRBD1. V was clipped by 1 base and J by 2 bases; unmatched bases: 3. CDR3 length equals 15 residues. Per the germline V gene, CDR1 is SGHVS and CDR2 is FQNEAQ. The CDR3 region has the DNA TGTGCCAGCAGCTTAGACCGGGACAGGGCCTACGAGCAGTACTTC. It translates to CASSLDRDRAYEQYF.

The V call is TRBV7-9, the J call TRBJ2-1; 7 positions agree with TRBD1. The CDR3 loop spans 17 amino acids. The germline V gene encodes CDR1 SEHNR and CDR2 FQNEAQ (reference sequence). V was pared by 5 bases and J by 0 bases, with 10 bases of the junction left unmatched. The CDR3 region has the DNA TGTGCCAGCAGCGCCGACAGGGTAGGAATCTCCTACAATGAGCAGTTCTTC. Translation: CASSADRVGISYNEQFF.

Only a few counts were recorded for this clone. CDR3 sequence (DNA): TGTGCCAGCAGCCCCGGACAGGGGGTGAATGAAAAACTGTTTTTT. Translated, it gives CASSPGQGVNEKLFF. This chain joins TRBV6-1 and TRBJ1-4; 10 bases align to TRBD1. CDR3 length: 15 residues. The germline CDR1 and CDR2 sequences are MNHNS and SASEGT. Trimming at V came to 6 bases and at J to 5 bases, leaving 6 bases not matched to a gene.

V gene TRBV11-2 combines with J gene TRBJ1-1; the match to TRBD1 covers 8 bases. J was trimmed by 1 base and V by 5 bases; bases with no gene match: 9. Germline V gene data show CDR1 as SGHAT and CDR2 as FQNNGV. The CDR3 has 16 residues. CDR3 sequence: CASSPRQGARNTEAFF. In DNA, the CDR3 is TGTGCCAGCAGCCCACGGCAGGGGGCGAGGAACACTGAAGCTTTCTTT.

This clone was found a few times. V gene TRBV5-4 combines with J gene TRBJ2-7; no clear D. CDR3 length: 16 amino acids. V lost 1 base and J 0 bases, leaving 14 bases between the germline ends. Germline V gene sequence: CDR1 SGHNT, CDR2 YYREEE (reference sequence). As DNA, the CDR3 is TGTGCCAGCAGCTTGTCTCCCTGGGCCGGCTCCTACGAGCAGTACTTC. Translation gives CASSLSPWAGSYEQYF.

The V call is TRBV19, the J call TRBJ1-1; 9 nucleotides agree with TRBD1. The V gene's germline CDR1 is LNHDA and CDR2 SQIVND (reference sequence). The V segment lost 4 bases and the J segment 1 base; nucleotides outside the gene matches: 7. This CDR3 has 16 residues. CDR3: CASSTSPGQGNTEAFF. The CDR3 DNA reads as TGTGCCAGTAGTACATCACCGGGACAGGGGAACACTGAAGCTTTCTTT.

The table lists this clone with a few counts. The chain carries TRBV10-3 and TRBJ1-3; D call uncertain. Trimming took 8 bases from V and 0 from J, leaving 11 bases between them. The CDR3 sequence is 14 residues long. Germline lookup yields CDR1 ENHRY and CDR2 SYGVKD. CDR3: CAIRSRFSGNTIYF. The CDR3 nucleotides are TGTGCCATCCGTTCTCGGTTCTCTGGAAACACCATATATTTT.

The CDR3 loop is CASSNVGEDDYGYTF. In DNA form, the CDR3 reads TGTGCCAGCAGTAACGTCGGGGAAGACGACTATGGCTACACCTTC. The gene calls are TRBV28 and TRBJ1-2; unclear D gene. CDR3 length equals 15 residues. V lost 5 bases, J lost 3 bases, and 16 bases lay in between. CDR1 is MDHEN, CDR2 SYDVKM, per germline.

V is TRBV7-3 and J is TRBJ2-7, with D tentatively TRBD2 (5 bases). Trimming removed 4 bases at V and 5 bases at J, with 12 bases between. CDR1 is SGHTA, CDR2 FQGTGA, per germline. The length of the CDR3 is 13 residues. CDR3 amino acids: CASSSDSGDEQYF. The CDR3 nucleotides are TGTGCCAGCAGCTCCGACTCCGGGGACGAGCAGTACTTC.

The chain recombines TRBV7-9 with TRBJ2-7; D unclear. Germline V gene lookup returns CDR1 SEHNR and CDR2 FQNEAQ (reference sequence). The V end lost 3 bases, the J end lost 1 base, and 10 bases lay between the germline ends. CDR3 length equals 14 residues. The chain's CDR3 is CASSFTQSSYEQYF. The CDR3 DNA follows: TGTGCCAGCAGCTTTACACAATCTTCCTACGAGCAGTACTTC. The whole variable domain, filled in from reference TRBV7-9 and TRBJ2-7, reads DTGVSQNPRHKITKRGQNVTFRCDPISEHNRLYWYRQTLGQGPEFLTYFQNEAQLEKSRLLSDRFSAERPKGSFSTLEIQRTEQGDSAMYLCASSFTQSSYEQYFGPGTRLTVT.

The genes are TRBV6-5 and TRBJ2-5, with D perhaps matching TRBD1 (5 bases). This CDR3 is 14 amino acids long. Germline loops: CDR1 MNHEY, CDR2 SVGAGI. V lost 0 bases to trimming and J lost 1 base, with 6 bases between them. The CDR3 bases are TGTGCCAGCAGTTACTCGACAGCCCAAGAGACCCAGTACTTC. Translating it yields CASSYSTAQETQYF.

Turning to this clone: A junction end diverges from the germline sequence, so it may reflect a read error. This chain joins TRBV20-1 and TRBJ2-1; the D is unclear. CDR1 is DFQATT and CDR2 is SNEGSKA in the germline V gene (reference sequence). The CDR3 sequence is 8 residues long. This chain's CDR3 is CSARDGLF. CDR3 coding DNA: TGCAGTGCTAGAGATGGGCTCTTC.

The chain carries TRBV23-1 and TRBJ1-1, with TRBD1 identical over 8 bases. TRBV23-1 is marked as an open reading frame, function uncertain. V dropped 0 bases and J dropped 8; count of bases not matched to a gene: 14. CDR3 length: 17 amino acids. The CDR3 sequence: CASSQSVPGRGLPEAFF. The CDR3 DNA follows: TGCGCCAGCAGTCAATCGGTACCTGGCAGGGGGCTACCGGAAGCTTTCTTT.

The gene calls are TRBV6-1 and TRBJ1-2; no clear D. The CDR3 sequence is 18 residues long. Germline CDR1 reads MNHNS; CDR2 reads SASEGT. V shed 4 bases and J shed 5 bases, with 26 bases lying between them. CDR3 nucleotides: TGTGCCAGCAGTGTCGGAGGCACCGACTTTAAACCAACTTATGGCTACACCTTC. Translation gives CASSVGGTDFKPTYGYTF.

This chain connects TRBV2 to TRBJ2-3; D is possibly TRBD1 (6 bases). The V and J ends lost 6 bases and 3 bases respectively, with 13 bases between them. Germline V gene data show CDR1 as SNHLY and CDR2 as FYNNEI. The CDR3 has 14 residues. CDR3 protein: CASSDRTRTDTQYF. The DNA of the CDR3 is TGTGCCAGCAGCGACAGGACCCGGACAGATACGCAGTATTTT.

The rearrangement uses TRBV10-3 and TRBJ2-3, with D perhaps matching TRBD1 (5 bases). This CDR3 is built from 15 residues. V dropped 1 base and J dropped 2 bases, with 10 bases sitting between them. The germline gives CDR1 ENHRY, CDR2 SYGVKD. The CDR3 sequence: CAISELTVPTDTQYF. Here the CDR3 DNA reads TGTGCCATCAGTGAGTTGACAGTTCCCACAGATACGCAGTATTTT.

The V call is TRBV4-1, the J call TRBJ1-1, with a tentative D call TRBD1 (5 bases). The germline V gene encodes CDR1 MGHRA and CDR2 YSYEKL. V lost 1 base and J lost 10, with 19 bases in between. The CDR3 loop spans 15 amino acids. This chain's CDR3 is CASSQAGPSPLRAFF. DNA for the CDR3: TGCGCCAGCAGCCAAGCAGGGCCAAGCCCCCTTAGAGCTTTCTTT.

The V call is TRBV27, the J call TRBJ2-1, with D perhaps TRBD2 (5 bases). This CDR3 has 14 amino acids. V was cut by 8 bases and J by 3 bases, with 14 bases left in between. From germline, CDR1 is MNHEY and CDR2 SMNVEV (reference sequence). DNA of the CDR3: TGTGCCAGCCGCGGACTGACCCTCTACAATGAGCAGTTCTTC. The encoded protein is CASRGLTLYNEQFF.

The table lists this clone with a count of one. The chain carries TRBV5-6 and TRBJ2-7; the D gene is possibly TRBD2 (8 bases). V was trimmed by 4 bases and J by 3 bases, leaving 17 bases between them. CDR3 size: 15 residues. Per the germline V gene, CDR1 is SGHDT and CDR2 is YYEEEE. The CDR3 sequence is CASSQRGGDSYEQYF. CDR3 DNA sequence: TGTGCCAGCAGCCAACGGGGGGGGGACAGCTACGAGCAGTACTTC.

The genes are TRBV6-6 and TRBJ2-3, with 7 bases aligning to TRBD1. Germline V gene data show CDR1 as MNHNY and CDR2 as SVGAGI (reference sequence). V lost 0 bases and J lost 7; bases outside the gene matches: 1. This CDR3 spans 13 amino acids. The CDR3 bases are TGTGCCAGCAGTTACTCCAGGGGGAATACGCAGTATTTT. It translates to CASSYSRGNTQYF.

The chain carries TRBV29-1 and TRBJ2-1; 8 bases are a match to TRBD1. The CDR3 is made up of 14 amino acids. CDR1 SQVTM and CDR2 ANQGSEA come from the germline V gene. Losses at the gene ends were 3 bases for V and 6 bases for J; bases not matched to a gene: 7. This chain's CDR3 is CSVDETGDGNEQFF. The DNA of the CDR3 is TGCAGCGTTGACGAGACAGGGGACGGCAATGAGCAGTTCTTC.

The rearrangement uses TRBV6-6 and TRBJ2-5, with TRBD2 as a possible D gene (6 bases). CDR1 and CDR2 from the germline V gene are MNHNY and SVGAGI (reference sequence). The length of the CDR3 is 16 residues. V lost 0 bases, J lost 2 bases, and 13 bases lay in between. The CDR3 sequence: CASSYSRDRGQETQYF. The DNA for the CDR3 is TGTGCCAGCAGTTACTCCCGGGACCGGGGGCAAGAGACCCAGTACTTC.

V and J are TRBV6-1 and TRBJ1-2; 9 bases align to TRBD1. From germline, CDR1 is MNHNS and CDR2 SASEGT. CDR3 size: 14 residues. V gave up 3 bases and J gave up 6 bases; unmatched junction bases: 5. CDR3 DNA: TGTGCCAGCAGTGACTCGGACAGGGGACATGGCTACACCTTC. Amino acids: CASSDSDRGHGYTF.

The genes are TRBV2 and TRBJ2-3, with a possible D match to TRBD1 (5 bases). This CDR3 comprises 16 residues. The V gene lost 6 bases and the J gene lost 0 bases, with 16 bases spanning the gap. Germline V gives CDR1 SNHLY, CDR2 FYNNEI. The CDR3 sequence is CASREDTLTSTDTQYF. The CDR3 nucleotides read TGTGCCAGCAGAGAGGACACTTTGACTAGCACAGATACGCAGTATTTT.